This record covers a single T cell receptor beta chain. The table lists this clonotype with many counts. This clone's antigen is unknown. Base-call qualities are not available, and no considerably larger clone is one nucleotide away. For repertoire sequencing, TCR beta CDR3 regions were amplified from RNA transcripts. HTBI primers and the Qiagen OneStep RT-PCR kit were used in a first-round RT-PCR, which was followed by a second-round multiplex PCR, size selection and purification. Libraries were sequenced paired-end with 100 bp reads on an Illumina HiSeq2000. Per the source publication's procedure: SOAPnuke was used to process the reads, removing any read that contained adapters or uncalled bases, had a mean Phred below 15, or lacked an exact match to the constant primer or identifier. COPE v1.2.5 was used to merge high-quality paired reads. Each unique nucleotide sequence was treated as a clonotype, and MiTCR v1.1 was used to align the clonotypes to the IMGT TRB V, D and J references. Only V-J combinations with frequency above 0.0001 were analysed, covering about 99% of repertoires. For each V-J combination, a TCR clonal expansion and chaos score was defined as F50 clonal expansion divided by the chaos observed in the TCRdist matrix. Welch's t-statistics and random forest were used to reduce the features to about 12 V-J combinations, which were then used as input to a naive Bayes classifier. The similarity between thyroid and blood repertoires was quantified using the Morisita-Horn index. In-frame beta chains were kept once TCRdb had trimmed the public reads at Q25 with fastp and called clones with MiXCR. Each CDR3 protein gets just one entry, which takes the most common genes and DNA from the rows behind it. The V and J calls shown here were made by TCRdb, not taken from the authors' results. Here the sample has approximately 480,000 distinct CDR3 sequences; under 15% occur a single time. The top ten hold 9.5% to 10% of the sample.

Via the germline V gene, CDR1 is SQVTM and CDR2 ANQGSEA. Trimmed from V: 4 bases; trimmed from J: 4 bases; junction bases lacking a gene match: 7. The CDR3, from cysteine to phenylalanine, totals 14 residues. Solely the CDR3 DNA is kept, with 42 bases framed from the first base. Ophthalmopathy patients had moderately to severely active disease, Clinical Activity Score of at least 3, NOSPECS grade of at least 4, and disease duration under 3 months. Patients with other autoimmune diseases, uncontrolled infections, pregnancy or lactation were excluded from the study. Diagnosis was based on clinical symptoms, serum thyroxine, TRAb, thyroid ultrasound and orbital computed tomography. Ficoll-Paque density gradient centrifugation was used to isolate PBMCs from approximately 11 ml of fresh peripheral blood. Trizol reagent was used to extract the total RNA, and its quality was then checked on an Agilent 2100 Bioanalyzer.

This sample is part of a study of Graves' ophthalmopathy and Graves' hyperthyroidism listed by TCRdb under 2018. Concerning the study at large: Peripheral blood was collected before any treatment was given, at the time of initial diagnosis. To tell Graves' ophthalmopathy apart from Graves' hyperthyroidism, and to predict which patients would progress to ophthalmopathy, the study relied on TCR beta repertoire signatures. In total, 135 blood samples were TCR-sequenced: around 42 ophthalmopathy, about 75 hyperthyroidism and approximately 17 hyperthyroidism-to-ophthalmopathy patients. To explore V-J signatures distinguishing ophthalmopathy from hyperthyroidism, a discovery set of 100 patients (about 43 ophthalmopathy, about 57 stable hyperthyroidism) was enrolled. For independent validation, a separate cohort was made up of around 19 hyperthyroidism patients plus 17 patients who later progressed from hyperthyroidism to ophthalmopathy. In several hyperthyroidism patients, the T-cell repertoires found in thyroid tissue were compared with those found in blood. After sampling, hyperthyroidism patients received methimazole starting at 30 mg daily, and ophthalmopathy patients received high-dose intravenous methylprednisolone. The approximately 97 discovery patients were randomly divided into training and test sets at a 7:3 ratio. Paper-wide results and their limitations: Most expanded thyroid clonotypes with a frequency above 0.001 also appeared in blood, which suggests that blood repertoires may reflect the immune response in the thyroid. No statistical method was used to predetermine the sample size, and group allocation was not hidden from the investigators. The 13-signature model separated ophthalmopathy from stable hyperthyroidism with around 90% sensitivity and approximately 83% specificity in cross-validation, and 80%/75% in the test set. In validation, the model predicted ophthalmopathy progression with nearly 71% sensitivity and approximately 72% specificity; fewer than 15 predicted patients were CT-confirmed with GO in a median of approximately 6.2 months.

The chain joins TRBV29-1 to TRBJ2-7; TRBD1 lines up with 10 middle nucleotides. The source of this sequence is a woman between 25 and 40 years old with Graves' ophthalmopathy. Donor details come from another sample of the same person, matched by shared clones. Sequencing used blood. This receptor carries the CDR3 CSVVARDRGYEQYF. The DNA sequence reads TGCAGCGTTGTAGCCCGGGACAGGGGTTACGAGCAGTACTTC.